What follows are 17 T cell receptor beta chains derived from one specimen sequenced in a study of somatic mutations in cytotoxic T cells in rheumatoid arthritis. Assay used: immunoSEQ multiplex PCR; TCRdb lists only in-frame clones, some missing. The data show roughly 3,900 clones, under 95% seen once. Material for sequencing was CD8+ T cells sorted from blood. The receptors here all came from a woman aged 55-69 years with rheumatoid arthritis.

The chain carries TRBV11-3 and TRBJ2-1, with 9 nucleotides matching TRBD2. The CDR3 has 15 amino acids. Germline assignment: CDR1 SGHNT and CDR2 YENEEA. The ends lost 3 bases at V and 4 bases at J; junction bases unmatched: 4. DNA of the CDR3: TGTGCCAGCAGCTTCGGCGGGAGGGGTTACAATGAGCAGTTCTTC. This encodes CASSFGGRGYNEQFF.

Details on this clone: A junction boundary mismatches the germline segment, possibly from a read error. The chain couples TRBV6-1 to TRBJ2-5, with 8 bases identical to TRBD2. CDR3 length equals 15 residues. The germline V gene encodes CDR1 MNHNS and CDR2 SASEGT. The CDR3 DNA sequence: TGTGCCAGCACCGAAAGTCCCAGCGGGGGAGAGGCCCAGTACTTC. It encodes CASTESPSGGEAQYF.

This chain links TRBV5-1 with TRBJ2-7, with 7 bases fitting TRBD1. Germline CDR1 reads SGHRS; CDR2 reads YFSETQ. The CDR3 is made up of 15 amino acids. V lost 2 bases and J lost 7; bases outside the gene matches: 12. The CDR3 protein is CASSFEGRGLAEQYF. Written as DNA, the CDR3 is TGCGCCAGCAGCTTCGAAGGAAGGGGGCTGGCTGAGCAGTACTTC.

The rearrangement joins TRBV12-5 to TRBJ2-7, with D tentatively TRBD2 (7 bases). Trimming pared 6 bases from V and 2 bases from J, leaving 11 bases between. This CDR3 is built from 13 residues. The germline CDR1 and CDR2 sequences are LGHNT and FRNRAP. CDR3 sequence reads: CASGEGGTYEQYV. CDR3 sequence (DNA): TGTGCTAGTGGAGAGGGGGGGACCTACGAGCAGTACGTC.

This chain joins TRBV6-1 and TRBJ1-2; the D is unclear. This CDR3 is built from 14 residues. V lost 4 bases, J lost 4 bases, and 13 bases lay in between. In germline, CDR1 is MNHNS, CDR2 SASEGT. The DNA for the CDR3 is TGTGCCAGCAGTGGAGGACTCCTGGGCTATGGCTACACCTTC. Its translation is CASSGGLLGYGYTF.

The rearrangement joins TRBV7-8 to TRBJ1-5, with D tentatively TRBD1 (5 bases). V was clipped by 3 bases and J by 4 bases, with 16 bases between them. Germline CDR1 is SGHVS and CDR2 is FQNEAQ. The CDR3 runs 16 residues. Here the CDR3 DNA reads TGTGCCAGCAGCTTCACTGCAGGGATGTCGAATCAGCCCCAGCATTTT. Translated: CASSFTAGMSNQPQHF. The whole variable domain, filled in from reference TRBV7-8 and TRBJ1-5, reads GAGVSQSPRYKVAKRGQDVALRCDPISGHVSLFWYQQALGQGPEFLTYFQNEAQLDKSGLPSDRFFAERPEGSVSTLKIQRTQQEDSAVYLCASSFTAGMSNQPQHFGDGTRLSIL.

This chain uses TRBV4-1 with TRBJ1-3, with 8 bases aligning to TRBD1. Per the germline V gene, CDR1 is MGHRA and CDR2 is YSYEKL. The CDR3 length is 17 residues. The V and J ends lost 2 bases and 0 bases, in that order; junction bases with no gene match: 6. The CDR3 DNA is TGCGCCAGCAGCCAATTTACAGGGGGGGACTCTGGAAACACCATATATTTT. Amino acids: CASSQFTGGDSGNTIYF.

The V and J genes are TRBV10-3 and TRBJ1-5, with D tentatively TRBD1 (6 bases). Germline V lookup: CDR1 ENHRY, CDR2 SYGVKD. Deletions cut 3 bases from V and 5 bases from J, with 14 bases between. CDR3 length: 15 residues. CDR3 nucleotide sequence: TGTGCCATCAGTGAAAGGACAGCGAGCGATCAGCCCCAGCATTTT. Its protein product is CAISERTASDQPQHF.

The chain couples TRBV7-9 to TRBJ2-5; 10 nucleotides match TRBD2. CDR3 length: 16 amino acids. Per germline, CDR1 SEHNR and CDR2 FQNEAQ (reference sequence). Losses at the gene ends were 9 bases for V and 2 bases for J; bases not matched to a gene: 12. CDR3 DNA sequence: TGTGCCAGGTCCCCCCTACTAGCGGGGAATCAAGAGACCCAGTACTTC. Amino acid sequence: CARSPLLAGNQETQYF.

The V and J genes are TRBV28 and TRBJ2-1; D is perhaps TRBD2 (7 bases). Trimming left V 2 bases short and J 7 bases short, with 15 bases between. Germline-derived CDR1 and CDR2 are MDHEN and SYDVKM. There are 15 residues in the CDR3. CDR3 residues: CASSLKGGLRNEQFF. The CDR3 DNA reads TGTGCCAGCAGTTTAAAGGGGGGGCTGAGGAATGAGCAGTTCTTC.

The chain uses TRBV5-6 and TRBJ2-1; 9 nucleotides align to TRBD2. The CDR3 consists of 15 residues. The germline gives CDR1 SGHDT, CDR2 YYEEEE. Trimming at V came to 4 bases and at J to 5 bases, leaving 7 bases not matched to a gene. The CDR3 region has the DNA TGTGCCAGCAGCCATACTAGCGGGCAACACAATGAGCAGTTCTTC. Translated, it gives CASSHTSGQHNEQFF.

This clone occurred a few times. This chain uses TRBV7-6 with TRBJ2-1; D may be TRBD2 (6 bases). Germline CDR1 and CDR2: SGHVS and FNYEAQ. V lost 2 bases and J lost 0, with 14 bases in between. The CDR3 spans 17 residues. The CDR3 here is CASSLWASESSYNEQFF. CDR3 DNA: TGTGCCAGCAGCTTATGGGCTAGCGAGAGCTCCTACAATGAGCAGTTCTTC. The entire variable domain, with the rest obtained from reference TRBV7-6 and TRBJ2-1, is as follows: GAGVSQSPRYKVTKRGQDVALRCDPISGHVSLYWYRQALGQGPEFLTYFNYEAQQDKSGLPNDRFSAERPEGSISTLTIQRTEQRDSAMYRCASSLWASESSYNEQFFGPGTRLTVL.

CDR3 region: CASSQGLAGTGELFF. CDR3 sequence (DNA): TGCGCCAGCAGCCAAGGACTAGCGGGGACCGGGGAGCTGTTTTTT. The V gene is TRBV4-1, the J gene TRBJ2-2; 11 bases map to TRBD2. From germline, CDR1 is MGHRA and CDR2 YSYEKL. With 1 base clipped from V and 5 bases from J, the junction kept 0 bases outside the gene matches. This CDR3 is built from 15 residues.

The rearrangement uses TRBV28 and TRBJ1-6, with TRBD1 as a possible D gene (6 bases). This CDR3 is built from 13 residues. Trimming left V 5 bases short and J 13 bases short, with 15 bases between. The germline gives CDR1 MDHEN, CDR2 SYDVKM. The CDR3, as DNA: TGTGCCAGCAGTCCCCCGGAGGGGGGGCCCCTCCACTTT. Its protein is CASSPPEGGPLHF.

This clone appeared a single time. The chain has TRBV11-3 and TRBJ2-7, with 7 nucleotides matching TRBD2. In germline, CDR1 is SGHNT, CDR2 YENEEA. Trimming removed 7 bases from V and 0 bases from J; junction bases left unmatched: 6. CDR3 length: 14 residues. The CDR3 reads CASKVASGSYEQYF. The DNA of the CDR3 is TGTGCCAGCAAGGTCGCTAGCGGCTCCTACGAGCAGTACTTC.

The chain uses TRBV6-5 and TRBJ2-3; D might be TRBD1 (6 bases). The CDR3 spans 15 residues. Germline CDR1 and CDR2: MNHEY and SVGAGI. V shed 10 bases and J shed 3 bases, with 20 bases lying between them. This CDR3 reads CATQSGAGATDTQYF. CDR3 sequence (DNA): TGTGCCACCCAGAGTGGGGCAGGGGCAACAGATACGCAGTATTTT.

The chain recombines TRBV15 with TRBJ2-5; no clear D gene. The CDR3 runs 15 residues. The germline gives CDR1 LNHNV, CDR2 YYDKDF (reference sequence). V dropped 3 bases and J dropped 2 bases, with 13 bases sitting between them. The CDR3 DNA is TGTGCCACCAGCAGGCCCGGGTCTAATCAAGAGACCCAGTACTTC. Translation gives CATSRPGSNQETQYF.